This T cell receptor (beta chain) came from a study of shared clonotypes between healthy human individuals. CD8 cells regarded as naive lacked CD45RO, were positively chosen for CCR7, and omitted terminally differentiated effector memory CD45RA+ cells. CDR3 length: 15 amino acids. V lost 6 bases and J 3 bases, leaving 17 bases between the germline ends. In regard to this clone: The antigen is not known.

The study's findings and limits: The naive CD4 repertoires of a few donors were compared, and around 4.9% of clonotypes were shared.

The authors loaded 200 ng DNA, 27,000 or so T cell genomes, into sorted-subset replicate PCRs. Using immunoSEQ multiplex PCR, the repertoire was profiled, and TCRdb retains in-frame clones only, with some absent. Seen here are over 2 million clones, approximately 94% observed once, and the top ten hold about 1.1%. The rearrangement links TRBV23-1 to TRBJ1-2; D gene uncertain. TRBV23-1 is an ORF, with its function uncertain. Sequencing input: naive CD8+ T cells sorted from blood. The receptor comes from a man younger than 35 in good health. The CDR3 here is CASSPRRVRHYGYTF. CDR3 DNA: TGCGCCAGCAGCCCGAGGAGGGTACGGCACTATGGCTACACCTTC.